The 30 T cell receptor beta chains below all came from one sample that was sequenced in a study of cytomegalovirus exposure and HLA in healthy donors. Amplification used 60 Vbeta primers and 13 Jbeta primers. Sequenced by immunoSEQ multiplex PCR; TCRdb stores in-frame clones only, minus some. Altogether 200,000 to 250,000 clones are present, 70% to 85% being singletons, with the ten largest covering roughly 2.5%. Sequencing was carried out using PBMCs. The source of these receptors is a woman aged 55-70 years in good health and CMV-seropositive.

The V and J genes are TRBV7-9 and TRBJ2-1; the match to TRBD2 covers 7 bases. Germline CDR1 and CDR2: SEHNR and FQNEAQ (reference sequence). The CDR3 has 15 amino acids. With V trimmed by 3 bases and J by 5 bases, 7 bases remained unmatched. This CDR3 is CASSLWVRGNNEQFF. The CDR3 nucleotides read TGTGCCAGCAGCTTGTGGGTGCGGGGGAACAATGAGCAGTTCTTC.

The CDR3 DNA reads TGTGCCAGCGAGCCAACCTCTACCGGGGAGCTGTTTTTT. Residues: CASEPTSTGELFF. The chain joins TRBV9 to TRBJ2-2; D uncertain. V was trimmed by 7 bases and J by 5 bases, leaving 12 bases between them. Germline CDR1 is SGDLS and CDR2 is YYNGEE. This CDR3 comprises 13 residues.

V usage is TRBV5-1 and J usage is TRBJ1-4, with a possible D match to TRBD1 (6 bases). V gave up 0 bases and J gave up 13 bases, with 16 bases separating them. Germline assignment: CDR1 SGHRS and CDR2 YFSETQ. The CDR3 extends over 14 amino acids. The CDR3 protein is CASSLGQGMDGLFF. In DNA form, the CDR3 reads TGCGCCAGCAGCTTGGGGCAGGGGATGGATGGACTGTTTTTT. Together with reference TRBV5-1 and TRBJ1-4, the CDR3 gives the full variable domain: KAGVTQTPRYLIKTRGQQVTLSCSPISGHRSVSWYQQTPGQGLQFLFEYFSETQRNKGNFPGRFSGRQFSNSRSEMNVSTLELGDSALYLCASSLGQGMDGLFFGSGTQLSVL.

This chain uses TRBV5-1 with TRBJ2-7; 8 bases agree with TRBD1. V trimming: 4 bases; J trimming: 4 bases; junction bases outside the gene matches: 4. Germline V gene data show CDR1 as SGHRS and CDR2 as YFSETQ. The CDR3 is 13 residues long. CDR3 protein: CASSTQGAYEQYF. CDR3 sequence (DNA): TGCGCCAGCAGCACGCAGGGGGCTTACGAGCAGTACTTC.

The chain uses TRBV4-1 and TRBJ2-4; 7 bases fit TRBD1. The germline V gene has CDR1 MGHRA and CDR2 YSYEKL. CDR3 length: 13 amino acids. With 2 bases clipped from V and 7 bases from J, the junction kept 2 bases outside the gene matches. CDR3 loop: CASSQQQGNIQYF. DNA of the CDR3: TGCGCCAGCAGCCAACAACAGGGGAACATTCAGTACTTC.

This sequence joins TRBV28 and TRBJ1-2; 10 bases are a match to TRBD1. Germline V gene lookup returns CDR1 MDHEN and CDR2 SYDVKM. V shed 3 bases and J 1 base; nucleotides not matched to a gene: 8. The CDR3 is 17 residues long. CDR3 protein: CASSFSLRDRGNYGYTF. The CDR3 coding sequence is TGTGCCAGCAGTTTTTCTCTCCGGGACAGGGGTAACTATGGCTACACCTTC.

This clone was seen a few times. CDR3 region: CASSSDRTSGSHEQYF. The CDR3 DNA is TGTGCCAGCAGCTCCGACAGGACTAGCGGGAGCCACGAGCAGTACTTC. The chain is built from TRBV7-9 and TRBJ2-7, with 13 bases aligning to TRBD2. There are 16 residues in the CDR3. V shed 4 bases, J shed 5 bases, and the junction held 8 bases outside the gene matches. Germline V gene data show CDR1 as SEHNR and CDR2 as FQNEAQ (reference sequence).

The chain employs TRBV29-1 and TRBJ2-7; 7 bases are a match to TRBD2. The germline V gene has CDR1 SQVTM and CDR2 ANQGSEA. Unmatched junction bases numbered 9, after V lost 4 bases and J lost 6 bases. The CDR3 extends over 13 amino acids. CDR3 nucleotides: TGCAGCGTTGGTTGGGACGGGGAGGGCGAGCAGTACTTC. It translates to CSVGWDGEGEQYF.

The CDR3 loop is CASSGGTGSQETQYF. For the CDR3, the DNA is TGTGCCAGTAGTGGCGGGACAGGGTCTCAAGAGACCCAGTACTTC. The rearrangement links TRBV19 to TRBJ2-5, with 9 bases aligning to TRBD1. Germline V lookup: CDR1 LNHDA, CDR2 SQIVND (reference sequence). The CDR3 is 15 residues long. V lost 5 bases and J lost 2; bases outside the gene matches: 6.

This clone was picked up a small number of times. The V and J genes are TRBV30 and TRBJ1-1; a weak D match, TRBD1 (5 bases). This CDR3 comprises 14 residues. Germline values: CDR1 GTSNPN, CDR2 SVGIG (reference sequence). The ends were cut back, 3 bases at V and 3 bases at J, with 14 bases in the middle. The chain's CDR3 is CAWSEGVGDTEAFF. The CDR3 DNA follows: TGTGCCTGGAGCGAAGGGGTCGGCGACACTGAAGCTTTCTTT.

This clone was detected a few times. CDR3 coding DNA: TGTGCCAGCTCACCACCGCGGACTAGCGGATCGGCCGAGCAGTACTTC. The encoded protein is CASSPPRTSGSAEQYF. The chain has TRBV18 and TRBJ2-7; 10 bases are a match to TRBD2. The germline gives CDR1 KGHSH, CDR2 LQKENI. The CDR3 is 16 residues long. With 0 bases clipped from V and 6 bases from J, the junction kept 8 bases outside the gene matches.

CDR3 amino acids: CASSPGTSGRFEQYF. The DNA of the CDR3 is TGTGCCAGCAGCCCGGGGACTAGCGGGAGGTTTGAGCAGTACTTC. The V and J genes are TRBV7-9 and TRBJ2-7; 15 nucleotides line up with TRBD2. V trimming: 5 bases; J trimming: 7 bases; junction bases outside the gene matches: 6. CDR1 is SEHNR, CDR2 FQNEAQ, per germline (reference sequence). This CDR3 is 15 amino acids long.

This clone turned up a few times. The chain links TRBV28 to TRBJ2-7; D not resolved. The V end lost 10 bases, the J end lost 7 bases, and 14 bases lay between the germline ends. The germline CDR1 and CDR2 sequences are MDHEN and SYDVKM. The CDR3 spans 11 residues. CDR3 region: CATHSLWEQYF. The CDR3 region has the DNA TGTGCCACCCACTCTCTGTGGGAGCAGTACTTC.

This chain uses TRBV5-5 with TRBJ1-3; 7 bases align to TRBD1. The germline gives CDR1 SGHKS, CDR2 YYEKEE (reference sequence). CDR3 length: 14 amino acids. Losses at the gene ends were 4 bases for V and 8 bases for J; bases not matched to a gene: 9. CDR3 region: CASSPGTVGDTIYF. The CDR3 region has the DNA TGTGCCAGCAGCCCCGGGACAGTGGGGGACACCATATATTTT.

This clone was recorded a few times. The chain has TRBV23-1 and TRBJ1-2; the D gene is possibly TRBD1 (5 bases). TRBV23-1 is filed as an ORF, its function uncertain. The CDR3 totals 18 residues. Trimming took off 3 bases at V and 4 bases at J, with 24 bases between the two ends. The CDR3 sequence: CASSHPLPWDSRRYGYTF. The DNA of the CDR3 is TGCGCCAGCAGTCACCCCCTACCCTGGGACTCCCGCCGCTATGGCTACACCTTC.

CDR3 residues: CASSQDYRGGDTQYF. The CDR3 DNA follows: TGTGCCAGCAGCCAAGATTATCGGGGGGGTGATACGCAGTATTTT. The J gene is TRBJ2-3, the V gene TRBV4-2; 8 nucleotides agree with TRBD2. The CDR3 length is 15 residues. CDR1 LGHNA and CDR2 YNFKEQ come from the germline V gene. J gave up 6 bases and V 0 bases, and 5 bases lay outside the gene matches.

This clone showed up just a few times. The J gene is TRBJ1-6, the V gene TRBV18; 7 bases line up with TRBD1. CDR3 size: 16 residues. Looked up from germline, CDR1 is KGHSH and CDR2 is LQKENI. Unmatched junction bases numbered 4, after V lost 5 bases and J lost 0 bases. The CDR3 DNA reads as TGTGCCAGCTCAGCCGACAGGGACTCCTATAATTCACCCCTCCACTTT. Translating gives CASSADRDSYNSPLHF.

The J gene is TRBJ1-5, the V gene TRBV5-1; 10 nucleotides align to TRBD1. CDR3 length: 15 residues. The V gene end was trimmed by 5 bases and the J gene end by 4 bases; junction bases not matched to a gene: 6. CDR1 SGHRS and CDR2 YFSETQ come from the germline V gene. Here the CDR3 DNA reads TGCGCCAGCAGTAGACAGGGGGCCTCGAATCAGCCCCAGCATTTT. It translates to CASSRQGASNQPQHF.

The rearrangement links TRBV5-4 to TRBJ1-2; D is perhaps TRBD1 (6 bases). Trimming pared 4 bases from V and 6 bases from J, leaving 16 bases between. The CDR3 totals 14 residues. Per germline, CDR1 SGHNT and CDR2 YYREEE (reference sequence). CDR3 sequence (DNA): TGTGCCAGCAGCAATAGGGGGGGCGGGCATGGCTACACCTTC. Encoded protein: CASSNRGGGHGYTF.

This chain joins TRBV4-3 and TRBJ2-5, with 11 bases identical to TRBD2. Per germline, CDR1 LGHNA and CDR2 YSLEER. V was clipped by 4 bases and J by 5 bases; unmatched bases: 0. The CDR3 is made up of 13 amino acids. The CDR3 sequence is CASSRTSGETQYF. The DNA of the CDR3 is TGCGCCAGCAGCCGGACTAGCGGGGAGACCCAGTACTTC.

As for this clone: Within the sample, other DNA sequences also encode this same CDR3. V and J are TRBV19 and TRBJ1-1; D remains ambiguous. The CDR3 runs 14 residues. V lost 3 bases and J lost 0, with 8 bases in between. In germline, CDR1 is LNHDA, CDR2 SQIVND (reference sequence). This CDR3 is CASSIGRLNTEAFF. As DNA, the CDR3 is TGTGCCAGTAGTATCGGTCGTTTGAACACTGAAGCTTTCTTT.

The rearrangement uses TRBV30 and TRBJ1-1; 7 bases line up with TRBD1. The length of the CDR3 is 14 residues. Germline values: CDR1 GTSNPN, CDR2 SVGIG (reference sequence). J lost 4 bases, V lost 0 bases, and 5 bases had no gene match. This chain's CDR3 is CAWSVQGLSTEAFF. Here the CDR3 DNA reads TGTGCCTGGAGTGTACAGGGGCTGTCCACTGAAGCTTTCTTT. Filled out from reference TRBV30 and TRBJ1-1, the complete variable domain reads SQTIHQWPATLVQPVGSPLSLECTVEGTSNPNLYWYRQAAGRGLQLLFYSVGIGQISSEVPQNLSASRPQDRQFILSSKKLLLSDSGFYLCAWSVQGLSTEAFFGQGTRLTVV.

This CDR3 reads CASSTRDRGGWPQHF. The CDR3 DNA follows: TGTGCCAGCAGCACCCGGGACAGGGGAGGTTGGCCCCAGCATTTT. This chain uses TRBV7-8 with TRBJ1-5; 10 positions agree with TRBD1. Per germline, CDR1 SGHVS and CDR2 FQNEAQ. J lost 9 bases, V lost 5 bases, and 10 bases had no gene match. The CDR3 covers 15 residues.

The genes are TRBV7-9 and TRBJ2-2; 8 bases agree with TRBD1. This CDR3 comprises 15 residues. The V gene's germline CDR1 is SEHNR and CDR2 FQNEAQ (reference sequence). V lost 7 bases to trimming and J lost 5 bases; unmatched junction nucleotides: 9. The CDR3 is CASNLWTGITGELFF. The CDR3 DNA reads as TGTGCCAGCAACTTGTGGACAGGGATAACCGGGGAGCTGTTTTTT.

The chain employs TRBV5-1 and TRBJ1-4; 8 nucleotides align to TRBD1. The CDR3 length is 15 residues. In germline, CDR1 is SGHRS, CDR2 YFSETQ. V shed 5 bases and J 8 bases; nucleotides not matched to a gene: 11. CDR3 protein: CASSYSQGAREKLFF. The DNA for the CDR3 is TGCGCCAGCAGTTACAGCCAGGGGGCGAGGGAAAAACTGTTTTTT. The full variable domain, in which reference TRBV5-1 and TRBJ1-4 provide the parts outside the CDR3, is KAGVTQTPRYLIKTRGQQVTLSCSPISGHRSVSWYQQTPGQGLQFLFEYFSETQRNKGNFPGRFSGRQFSNSRSEMNVSTLELGDSALYLCASSYSQGAREKLFFGSGTQLSVL.

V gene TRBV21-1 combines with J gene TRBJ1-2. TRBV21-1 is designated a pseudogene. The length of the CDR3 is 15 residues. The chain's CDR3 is CASSAADPCKYGYTF. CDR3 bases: TGTGCCAGTTCTGCGGCAGATCCGTGCAAATATGGCTACACCTTC.

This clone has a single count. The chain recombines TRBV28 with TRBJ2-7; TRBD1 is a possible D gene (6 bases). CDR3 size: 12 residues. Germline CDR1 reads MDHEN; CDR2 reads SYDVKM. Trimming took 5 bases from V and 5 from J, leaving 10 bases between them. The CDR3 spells CASSKQGNEQYF. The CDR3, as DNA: TGTGCCAGCAGTAAACAGGGAAACGAGCAGTACTTC.

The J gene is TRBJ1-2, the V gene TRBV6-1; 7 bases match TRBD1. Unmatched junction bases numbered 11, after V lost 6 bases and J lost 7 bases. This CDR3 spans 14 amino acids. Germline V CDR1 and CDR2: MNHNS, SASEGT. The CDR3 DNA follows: TGTGCCAGCAGCTACGACAGGGTCGGCATTGGCTACACCTTC. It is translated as CASSYDRVGIGYTF.

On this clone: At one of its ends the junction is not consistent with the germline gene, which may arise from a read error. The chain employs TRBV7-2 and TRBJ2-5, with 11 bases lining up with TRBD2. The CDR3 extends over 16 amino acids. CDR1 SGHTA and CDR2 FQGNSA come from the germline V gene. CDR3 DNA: TGTGCCAGCAGCCTAGCGGGGGGTCGCCCCCAAGAGACCCAGTACTTC. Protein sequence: CASSLAGGRPQETQYF.

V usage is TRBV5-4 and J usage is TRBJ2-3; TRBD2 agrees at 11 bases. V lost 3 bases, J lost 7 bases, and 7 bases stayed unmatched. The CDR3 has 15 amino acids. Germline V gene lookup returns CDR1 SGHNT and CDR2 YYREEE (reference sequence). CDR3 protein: CASSSTSGMSNTQYF. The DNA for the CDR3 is TGTGCCAGCAGCTCGACTAGCGGGATGTCTAATACGCAGTATTTT.